This entry is about one T cell receptor beta chain. No antigen is known for it. This sample is part of a study of T-cell memory formation after mild COVID-19. Study findings and constraints: Clones that shrank (day 15 to 85) were balanced CD4/CD8, whereas later expanders leaned CD4+. The pre-infection memory compartment contained some responding clones, suggesting cross-reactive memory joined. Clones that contracted clustered mainly in CM and EM if CD4+ and in EMRA if CD8+.

TCRdb independently ran MiXCR on the 5' RACE reads; one entry per CDR3 protein. Here the sample spans 410,000 or so distinct CDR3 sequences, 20% to 30% being singletons. This receptor was obtained from an adult woman who had mild COVID-19 (a few samples of this study predate the infection). Cell type and time point are not known. The sequenced sample consisted of PBMCs or a T cell subset sorted from them (not recorded which).

CDR3 sequence reads: CASSLRHWASGRGGTDTQYF. CDR3 coding DNA: TGTGCCAGCAGCTTACGGCATTGGGCTAGCGGGAGAGGGGGCACAGATACGCAGTATTTT. The chain links TRBV7-2 to TRBJ2-3; 10 bases fit TRBD2. The CDR3 has 20 amino acids. V dropped 2 bases and J dropped 1; count of bases not matched to a gene: 15. CDR1 and CDR2 from the germline V gene are SGHTA and FQGNSA.